Below, 27 T cell receptor beta chains from the same sample are listed, as sequenced in a study of neoadjuvant anti-PD-1 for oral cavity cancer. Specified time point: after neoadjuvant nivolumab, at surgical resection. The repertoire was sequenced with immunoSEQ multiplex PCR; TCRdb's copy has only in-frame clones and lacks some. The data hold 14,000 or so clones, with about three quarters observed a single time. The sample was PBMCs, taken after nivolumab (anti-PD-1) treatment. The source of these receptors is a person aged 40 to 85 with oral cavity squamous cell carcinoma.

The V and J genes are TRBV29-1 and TRBJ2-3; 9 nucleotides align to TRBD2. CDR1 is SQVTM, CDR2 ANQGSEA, per germline. After removal of 2 bases from V and 2 bases from J, the junction contained 5 bases not matched to a gene. The length of the CDR3 is 15 residues. This CDR3 is CSVEKTSGLTDTQYF. CDR3 sequence (DNA): TGCAGCGTTGAAAAGACTAGCGGACTCACAGATACGCAGTATTTT.

This clone was picked up one time. This sequence joins TRBV25-1 and TRBJ1-3, with D unresolved. This CDR3 region has 11 residues. The V gene lost 1 base and the J gene lost 7 bases, with 2 bases spanning the gap. CDR1 is MGHDK and CDR2 is SYGVNS in the germline V gene. In DNA, the CDR3 is TGTGCCAGCAGTGAATCTAACACCATATATTTT. This codes for CASSESNTIYF.

The chain employs TRBV7-6 and TRBJ2-1; 9 nucleotides agree with TRBD2. Germline CDR1 reads SGHVS; CDR2 reads FNYEAQ. Trimming at V came to 0 bases and at J to 9 bases, leaving 12 bases not matched to a gene. The CDR3 sequence is 17 residues long. CDR3 region: CASSLALGREGVGEQFF. The DNA of the CDR3 is TGTGCCAGCAGCTTAGCTCTGGGGCGGGAGGGTGTAGGTGAGCAGTTCTTC.

This clone was recorded once. This chain links TRBV5-1 with TRBJ2-5; D tentatively fits TRBD1 or TRBD2 (5 bases each). Trimming removed 0 bases at V and 5 bases at J, with 14 bases between. The V gene's germline CDR1 is SGHRS and CDR2 YFSETQ. The CDR3 is 15 residues long. CDR3 protein: CASSLGGTLGETQYF. The CDR3 DNA follows: TGCGCCAGCAGCTTGGGGGGGACCCTGGGGGAGACCCAGTACTTC.

This chain connects TRBV2 to TRBJ2-1; 11 positions match TRBD2. CDR3 length: 14 residues. CDR1 is SNHLY and CDR2 is FYNNEI in the germline V gene. With V trimmed by 6 bases and J by 9 bases, 7 bases remained unmatched. As DNA, the CDR3 is TGTGCCAGCAGAGTAGCGGGAGGGGTGGGTGAGCAGTTCTTC. As protein: CASRVAGGVGEQFF.

The chain uses TRBV5-1 and TRBJ2-3; 7 positions agree with TRBD2. Per the germline V gene, CDR1 is SGHRS and CDR2 is YFSETQ. This CDR3 contains 17 residues. The ends lost 3 bases at V and 3 bases at J; junction bases unmatched: 13. The CDR3 reads CASSSQFGLAVTDTQYF. In DNA form, the CDR3 reads TGCGCCAGCAGCTCCCAATTTGGGCTAGCGGTGACAGATACGCAGTATTTT.

Only one count was recorded for this clone. The genes are TRBV4-2 and TRBJ2-7; 11 bases agree with TRBD2. V lost 6 bases, J lost 3 bases, and 7 bases stayed unmatched. Germline V gene sequence: CDR1 LGHNA, CDR2 YNFKEQ. This CDR3 spans 15 amino acids. DNA for the CDR3: TGTGCCAGCAGAGAACTAGCGGGAGAATACTACGAGCAGTACTTC. Protein: CASRELAGEYYEQYF.

The chain has TRBV5-1 and TRBJ1-1; a possible D gene is TRBD1 (6 bases). Deletions cut 0 bases from V and 6 bases from J, with 15 bases between. This CDR3 has 15 amino acids. Germline CDR1 is SGHRS and CDR2 is YFSETQ. For the CDR3, the DNA is TGCGCCAGCAGCTTGGGGGGGCCCGTTATCGCTGAAGCTTTCTTT. It yields the protein CASSLGGPVIAEAFF. Variable domain in full (rest from reference TRBV5-1 and TRBJ1-1): KAGVTQTPRYLIKTRGQQVTLSCSPISGHRSVSWYQQTPGQGLQFLFEYFSETQRNKGNFPGRFSGRQFSNSRSEMNVSTLELGDSALYLCASSLGGPVIAEAFFGQGTRLTVV.

The gene calls are TRBV19 and TRBJ2-7; 8 bases match TRBD1. Germline V gene data show CDR1 as LNHDA and CDR2 as SQIVND (reference sequence). V shed 8 bases and J 5 bases; nucleotides not matched to a gene: 11. CDR3 length: 14 residues. The CDR3 loop reads CASAEGRGRDEQYF. In DNA, the CDR3 is TGTGCCAGTGCCGAGGGCAGGGGGCGGGACGAGCAGTACTTC.

The chain carries TRBV9 and TRBJ1-4, with D tentatively TRBD1 (5 bases). Between the trimmed V and J ends, which lost 2 bases and 10 bases, there was a span of 15 bases. This CDR3 region has 14 residues. The germline CDR1 and CDR2 sequences are SGDLS and YYNGEE. This chain's CDR3 is CASSVQRGYGKLFF. The CDR3 coding sequence is TGTGCCAGCAGCGTCCAGCGGGGGTACGGAAAACTGTTTTTT. Full variable domain (remainder filled in from reference TRBV9 and TRBJ1-4): DSGVTQTPKHLITATGQRVTLRCSPRSGDLSVYWYQQSLDQGLQFLIQYYNGEERAKGNILERFSAQQFPDLHSELNLSSLELGDSALYFCASSVQRGYGKLFFGSGTQLSVL.

This clone was seen once. The chain has TRBV6-1 and TRBJ1-5; D is undetermined. V lost 10 bases and J 0 bases, leaving 10 bases between the germline ends. CDR1 MNHNS and CDR2 SASEGT come from the germline V gene. There are 13 residues in the CDR3. The CDR3 DNA reads TGTGCCACAGCGCCACTTAGCAATCAGCCCCAGCATTTT. It yields the protein CATAPLSNQPQHF.

The V and J genes are TRBV5-8 and TRBJ1-2; 7 bases match TRBD1. J lost 6 bases, V lost 0 bases, and 8 bases had no gene match. The CDR3 covers 15 residues. Looked up from germline, CDR1 is SGHTS and CDR2 is YDEGEE. The CDR3 loop is CASSLEGRGPDGYTF. The CDR3 bases are TGTGCCAGCAGCTTGGAGGGAAGGGGGCCGGATGGCTACACCTTC.

The chain recombines TRBV9 with TRBJ2-5, with D hard to call. The ends were cut back, 3 bases at V and 1 base at J, with 16 bases in the middle. Germline lookup yields CDR1 SGDLS and CDR2 YYNGEE. The CDR3 consists of 16 residues. CDR3 nucleotides: TGTGCCAGCAGCGGGGCCCTCCGATCTCCCCAAGAGACCCAGTACTTC. Translating gives CASSGALRSPQETQYF.

This clone was seen once. The V and J genes are TRBV27 and TRBJ1-1, with 10 nucleotides matching TRBD1. The V gene's germline CDR1 is MNHEY and CDR2 SMNVEV (reference sequence). This CDR3 region has 16 residues. V lost 5 bases and J lost 2; bases outside the gene matches: 8. The CDR3 sequence: CASSPWTGGANTEAFF. The CDR3 DNA reads TGTGCCAGCAGTCCTTGGACAGGGGGTGCTAACACTGAAGCTTTCTTT.

This clone appeared a few times. This chain joins TRBV7-8 and TRBJ2-1, with D perhaps TRBD1 or TRBD2 (5 bases each). V was cut by 1 base and J by 1 base, with 8 bases left in between. Per the germline V gene, CDR1 is SGHVS and CDR2 is FQNEAQ. CDR3 length equals 15 residues. CDR3 sequence (DNA): TGTGCCAGCAGCTTAGACGGGGCATCCTACAATGAGCAGTTCTTC. Translating it yields CASSLDGASYNEQFF.

The chain joins TRBV7-8 to TRBJ2-7; 9 bases match TRBD1. V gave up 9 bases and J gave up 2 bases; unmatched junction bases: 8. Per the germline V gene, CDR1 is SGHVS and CDR2 is FQNEAQ. The CDR3 runs 14 residues. CDR3 DNA sequence: TGTGCCAGTGAATCCGGGACAGGGACCTACGAGCAGTACTTC. As protein: CASESGTGTYEQYF.

The V call is TRBV29-1, the J call TRBJ2-3, with 9 positions matching TRBD2. Germline lookup yields CDR1 SQVTM and CDR2 ANQGSEA. CDR3 length equals 15 residues. V was pared by 1 base and J by 8 bases, with 10 bases of the junction left unmatched. CDR3 nucleotide sequence: TGCAGCGTTGAAGGGGTGGGAGCTAGCGGGACTACGCAGTATTTT. Protein: CSVEGVGASGTTQYF.

The chain is built from TRBV28 and TRBJ2-4; the D is unclear. The CDR3 totals 15 residues. The ends were cut back, 5 bases at V and 0 bases at J, with 11 bases in the middle. The germline gives CDR1 MDHEN, CDR2 SYDVKM. In DNA, the CDR3 is TGTGCCAGCAGTGCCTCCCTCGTAGCCAAAAACATTCAGTACTTC. Encoded protein: CASSASLVAKNIQYF.

This rearrangement joins TRBV18 to TRBJ2-5; 8 bases agree with TRBD1. Germline V gives CDR1 KGHSH, CDR2 LQKENI. Trimming cost V 2 bases and J 0 bases; bases outside gene matches: 2. The CDR3 runs 15 residues. As DNA, the CDR3 is TGTGCCAGCTCACCAAGGACAGGGAACCAAGAGACCCAGTACTTC. Translated, it gives CASSPRTGNQETQYF.

This clone was observed once. This sequence joins TRBV11-3 and TRBJ2-1; possible D gene TRBD1, 6 bases. The V end lost 5 bases, the J end lost 1 base, and 15 bases lay between the germline ends. The CDR3 has 16 residues. CDR1 and CDR2 from the germline V gene are SGHNT and YENEEA. CDR3 nucleotides: TGTGCCAGCAGCCCGACAACAGGGTCTTCCTACAATGAGCAGTTCTTC. Protein sequence: CASSPTTGSSYNEQFF.

The CDR3 DNA reads TGTGCCAGCAGCGTAGAAGGCAACGGAAACACCATATATTTT. This sequence encodes CASSVEGNGNTIYF. J is TRBJ1-3 and V is TRBV9; no firm D call. Germline CDR1 reads SGDLS; CDR2 reads YYNGEE. CDR3 length: 14 residues. Between the trimmed V and J ends, which lost 0 bases and 4 bases, there was a span of 8 bases. Filled out from reference TRBV9 and TRBJ1-3, the complete variable domain reads DSGVTQTPKHLITATGQRVTLRCSPRSGDLSVYWYQQSLDQGLQFLIQYYNGEERAKGNILERFSAQQFPDLHSELNLSSLELGDSALYFCASSVEGNGNTIYFGEGSWLTVV.

This clone was observed a handful of times. The rearrangement links TRBV5-4 to TRBJ1-4, with D unresolved. With 1 base removed from V and 4 bases from J, the gap between germline ends came to 11 bases. The germline CDR1 and CDR2 sequences are SGHNT and YYREEE (reference sequence). CDR3 length equals 15 residues. The CDR3 sequence: CASSLRGRDNEKLFF. For the CDR3, the DNA is TGTGCCAGCAGCTTGCGTGGGCGGGATAATGAAAAACTGTTTTTT.

This clone was picked up a small number of times. J is TRBJ2-1 and V is TRBV5-1, with D possibly being TRBD2 (6 bases). The CDR3 sequence is 16 residues long. V lost 2 bases, J lost 3 bases, and 15 bases lay in between. Germline-derived CDR1 and CDR2 are SGHRS and YFSETQ. As DNA, the CDR3 is TGCGCCAGCAGCTTTAGGTCTAGCGACGGCTACAATGAGCAGTTCTTC. Translation: CASSFRSSDGYNEQFF.

CDR3 sequence: CASSVGQGGYNEQFF. The DNA of the CDR3 is TGTGCCAGCAGCGTCGGACAGGGGGGATACAATGAGCAGTTCTTC. The V call is TRBV9, the J call TRBJ2-1; TRBD1 matches at 10 bases. With 2 bases clipped from V and 4 bases from J, the junction kept 3 bases outside the gene matches. CDR3 length equals 15 residues. In germline, CDR1 is SGDLS, CDR2 YYNGEE.

This rearrangement joins TRBV15 to TRBJ1-1; D is possibly TRBD1 (5 bases). The CDR3 has 15 amino acids. The V end lost 4 bases, the J end lost 6 bases, and 18 bases lay between the germline ends. The germline gives CDR1 LNHNV, CDR2 YYDKDF (reference sequence). CDR3 bases: TGTGCCACCAGCAAAACGAAACTCCCGGGGGCTGAAGCTTTCTTT. This encodes CATSKTKLPGAEAFF. Full variable domain (missing parts from reference TRBV15 and TRBJ1-1): DAMVIQNPRYQVTQFGKPVTLSCSQTLNHNVMYWYQQKSSQAPKLLFHYYDKDFNNEADTPDNFQSRRPNTSFCFLDIRSPGLGDTAMYLCATSKTKLPGAEAFFGQGTRLTVV.

The CDR3 here is CASTHSGRGTGELFF. CDR3 in DNA: TGTGCCAGTACCCACTCAGGCAGGGGCACCGGGGAGCTGTTTTTT. The chain uses TRBV19 and TRBJ2-2; D may be TRBD1 (6 bases). The CDR3 consists of 15 residues. Germline assignment: CDR1 LNHDA and CDR2 SQIVND (reference sequence). The ends were cut back, 7 bases at V and 4 bases at J, with 16 bases in the middle.

The chain links TRBV7-3 to TRBJ2-7; D is unresolved. The CDR3 spans 13 residues. Germline V gene sequence: CDR1 SGHTA, CDR2 FQGTGA. Trimming left V 2 bases short and J 4 bases short, with 9 bases between. CDR3: CASSLGIGYEQYF. The CDR3 nucleotides read TGTGCCAGCAGCTTAGGAATAGGTTACGAGCAGTACTTC.